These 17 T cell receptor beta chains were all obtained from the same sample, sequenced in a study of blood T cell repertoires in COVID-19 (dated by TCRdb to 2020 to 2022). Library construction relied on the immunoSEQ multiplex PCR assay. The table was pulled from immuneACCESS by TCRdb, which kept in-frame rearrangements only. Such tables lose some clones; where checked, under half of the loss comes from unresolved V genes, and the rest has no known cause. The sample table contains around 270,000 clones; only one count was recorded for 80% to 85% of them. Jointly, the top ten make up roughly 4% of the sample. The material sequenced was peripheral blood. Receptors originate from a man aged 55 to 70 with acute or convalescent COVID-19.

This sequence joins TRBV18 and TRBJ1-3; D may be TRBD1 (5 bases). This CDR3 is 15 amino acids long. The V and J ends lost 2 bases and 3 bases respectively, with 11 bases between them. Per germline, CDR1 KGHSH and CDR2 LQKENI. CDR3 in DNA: TGTGCCAGCTCACCAATCAGGGTCGATGGAAACACCATATATTTT. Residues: CASSPIRVDGNTIYF.

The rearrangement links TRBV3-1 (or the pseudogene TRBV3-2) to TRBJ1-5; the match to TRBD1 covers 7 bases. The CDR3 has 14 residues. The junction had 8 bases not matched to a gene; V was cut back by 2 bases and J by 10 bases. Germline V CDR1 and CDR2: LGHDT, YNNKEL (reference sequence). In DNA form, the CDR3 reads TGTGCCAGCAGCCAATACAGGGGTGTTGGACCCCAGCATTTT. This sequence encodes CASSQYRGVGPQHF.

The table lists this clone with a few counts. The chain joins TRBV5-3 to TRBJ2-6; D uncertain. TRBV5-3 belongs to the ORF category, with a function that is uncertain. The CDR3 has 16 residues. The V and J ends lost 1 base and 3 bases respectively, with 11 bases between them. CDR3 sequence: CARSLFRVRGANVLTF. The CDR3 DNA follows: TGTGCCAGAAGCTTGTTTCGGGTGCGTGGGGCCAACGTCCTGACTTTC.

CDR3: CASSLERSSYEQYF. CDR3 coding DNA: TGCGCCAGTTCATTGGAGCGGAGCTCCTACGAGCAGTACTTC. V gene TRBV5-1 combines with J gene TRBJ2-7; maybe TRBD2 (5 bases). V lost 8 bases, J lost 0 bases, and 15 bases lay in between. Looked up from germline, CDR1 is SGHRS and CDR2 is YFSETQ. The CDR3 has 14 residues.

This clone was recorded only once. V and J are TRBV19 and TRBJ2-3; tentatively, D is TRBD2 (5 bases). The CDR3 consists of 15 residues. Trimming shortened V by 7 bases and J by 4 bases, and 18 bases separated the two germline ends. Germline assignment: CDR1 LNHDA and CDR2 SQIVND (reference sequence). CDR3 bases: TGTGCCAGTACCCCGCTCGGGGTCTCCTCAGATACGCAGTATTTT. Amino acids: CASTPLGVSSDTQYF.

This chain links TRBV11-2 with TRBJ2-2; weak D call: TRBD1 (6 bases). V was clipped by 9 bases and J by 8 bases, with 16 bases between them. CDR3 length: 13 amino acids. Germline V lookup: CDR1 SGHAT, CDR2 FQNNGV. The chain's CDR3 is CASGGTLPGELFF. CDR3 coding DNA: TGTGCCAGTGGGGGCACGCTACCGGGGGAGCTGTTTTTT.

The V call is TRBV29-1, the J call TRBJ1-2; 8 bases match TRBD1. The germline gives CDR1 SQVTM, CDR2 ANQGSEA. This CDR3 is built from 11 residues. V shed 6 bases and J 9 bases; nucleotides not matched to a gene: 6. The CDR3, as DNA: TGCAGCGTCCTTGGACAGGGACGCTACACCTTC. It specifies CSVLGQGRYTF.

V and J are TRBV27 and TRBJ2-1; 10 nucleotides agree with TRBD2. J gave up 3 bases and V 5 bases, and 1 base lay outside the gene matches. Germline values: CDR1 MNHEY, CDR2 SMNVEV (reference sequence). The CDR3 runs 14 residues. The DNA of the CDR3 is TGTGCCAGCAGTAGACTAGCGGGCTACAATGAGCAGTTCTTC. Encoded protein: CASSRLAGYNEQFF.

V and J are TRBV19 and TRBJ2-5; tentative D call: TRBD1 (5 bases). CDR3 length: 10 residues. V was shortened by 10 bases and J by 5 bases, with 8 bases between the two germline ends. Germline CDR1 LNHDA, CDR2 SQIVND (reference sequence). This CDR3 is CATKGETQYF. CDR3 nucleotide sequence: TGTGCCACCAAGGGGGAGACCCAGTACTTC. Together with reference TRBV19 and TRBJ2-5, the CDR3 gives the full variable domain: DGGITQSPKYLFRKEGQNVTLSCEQNLNHDAMYWYRQDPGQGLRLIYYSQIVNDFQKGDIAEGYSVSREKKESFPLTVTSAQKNPTAFYLCATKGETQYFGPGTRLLVL.

CDR3 bases: TGCAGCGTCACCCCGGGACAGGGACGCACAGATACGCAGTATTTT. Translation gives CSVTPGQGRTDTQYF. The J gene is TRBJ2-3, the V gene TRBV29-1; 9 nucleotides match TRBD1. Trimming at V came to 6 bases and at J to 1 base, leaving 8 bases not matched to a gene. CDR1 and CDR2 from the germline V gene are SQVTM and ANQGSEA. This CDR3 spans 15 amino acids.

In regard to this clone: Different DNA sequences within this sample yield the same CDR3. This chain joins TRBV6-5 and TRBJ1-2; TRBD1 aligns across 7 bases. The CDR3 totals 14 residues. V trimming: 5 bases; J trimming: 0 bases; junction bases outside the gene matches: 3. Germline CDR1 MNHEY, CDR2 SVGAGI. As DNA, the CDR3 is TGTGCCAGCAGTCCCGACAGGGCTAACTATGGCTACACCTTC. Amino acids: CASSPDRANYGYTF.

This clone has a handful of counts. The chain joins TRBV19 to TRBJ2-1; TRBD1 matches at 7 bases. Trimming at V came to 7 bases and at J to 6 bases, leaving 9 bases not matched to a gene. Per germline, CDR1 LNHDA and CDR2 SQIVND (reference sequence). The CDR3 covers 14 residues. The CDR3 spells CASKEKGGGNEQFF. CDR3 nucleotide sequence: TGTGCCAGTAAGGAAAAAGGGGGCGGCAATGAGCAGTTCTTC.

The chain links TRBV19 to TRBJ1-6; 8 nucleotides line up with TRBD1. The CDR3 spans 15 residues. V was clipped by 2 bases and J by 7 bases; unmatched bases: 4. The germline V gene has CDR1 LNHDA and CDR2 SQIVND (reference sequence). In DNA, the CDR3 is TGTGCCAGTAGTATAAGTCAGGGGGCGAATTCACCCCTCCACTTT. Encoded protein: CASSISQGANSPLHF.

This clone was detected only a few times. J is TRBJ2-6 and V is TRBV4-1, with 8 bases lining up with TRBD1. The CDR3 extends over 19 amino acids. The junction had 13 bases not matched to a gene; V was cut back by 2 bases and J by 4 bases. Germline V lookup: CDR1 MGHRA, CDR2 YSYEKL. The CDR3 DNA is TGCGCCAGCAGCCAATTACCGGGACAGGATTTGTCCGGGGCCAACGTCCTGACTTTC. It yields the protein CASSQLPGQDLSGANVLTF.

CDR3 sequence reads: CASSFPDTHNQPQHF. The CDR3 DNA reads TGTGCCAGCAGTTTCCCGGACACGCACAATCAGCCCCAGCATTTT. The chain carries TRBV6-6 and TRBJ1-5, with D tentatively TRBD1 (5 bases). The CDR3 length is 15 residues. CDR1 MNHNY and CDR2 SVGAGI come from the germline V gene (reference sequence). V was trimmed by 4 bases and J by 3 bases, leaving 13 bases between them.

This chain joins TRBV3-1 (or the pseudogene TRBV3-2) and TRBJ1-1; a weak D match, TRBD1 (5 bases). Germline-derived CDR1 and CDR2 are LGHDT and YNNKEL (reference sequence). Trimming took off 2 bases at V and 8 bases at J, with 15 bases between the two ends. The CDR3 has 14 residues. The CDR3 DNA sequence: TGTGCCAGCAGCCAAAACGCGGCAGGGAACGAAGCTTTCTTT. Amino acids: CASSQNAAGNEAFF.

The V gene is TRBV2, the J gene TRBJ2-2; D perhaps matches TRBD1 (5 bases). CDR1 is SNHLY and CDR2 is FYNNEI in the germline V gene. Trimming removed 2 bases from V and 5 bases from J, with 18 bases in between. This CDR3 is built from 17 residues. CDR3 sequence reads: CASSERGPGSLTGELFF. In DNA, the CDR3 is TGTGCCAGCAGTGAAAGGGGCCCGGGTAGCCTTACCGGGGAGCTGTTTTTT.